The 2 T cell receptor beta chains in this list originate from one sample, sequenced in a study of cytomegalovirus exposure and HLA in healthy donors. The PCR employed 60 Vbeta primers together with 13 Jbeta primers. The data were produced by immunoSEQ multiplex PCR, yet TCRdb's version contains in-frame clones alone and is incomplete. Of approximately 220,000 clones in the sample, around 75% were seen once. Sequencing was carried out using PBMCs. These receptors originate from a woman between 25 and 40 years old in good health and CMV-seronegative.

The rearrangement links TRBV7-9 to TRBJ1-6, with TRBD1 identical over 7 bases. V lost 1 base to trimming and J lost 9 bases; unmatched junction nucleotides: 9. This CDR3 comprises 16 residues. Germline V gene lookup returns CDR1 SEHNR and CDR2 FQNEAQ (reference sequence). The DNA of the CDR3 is TGTGCCAGCAGCTTAGAATCAGGACAGGTTGGTTCACCCCTCCACTTT. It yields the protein CASSLESGQVGSPLHF. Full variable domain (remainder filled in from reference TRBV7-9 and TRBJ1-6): DTGVSQNPRHKITKRGQNVTFRCDPISEHNRLYWYRQTLGQGPEFLTYFQNEAQLEKSRLLSDRFSAERPKGSFSTLEIQRTEQGDSAMYLCASSLESGQVGSPLHFGNGTRLTVT.

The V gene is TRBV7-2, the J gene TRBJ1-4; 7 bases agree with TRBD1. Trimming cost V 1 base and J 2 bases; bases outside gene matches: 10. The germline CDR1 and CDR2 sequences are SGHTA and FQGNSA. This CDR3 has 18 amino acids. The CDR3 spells CASSLVGGFTVTNEKLFF. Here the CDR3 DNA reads TGTGCCAGCAGCTTAGTAGGGGGCTTTACAGTCACTAATGAAAAACTGTTTTTT.